Shown below are 30 T cell receptor beta chains from a single sample sequenced in a study of beta chain features in type 1 diabetes. Broader study findings: Type 1 diabetes patients had moderately but significantly shorter TCRB CDR3s in all four CD4+ subsets.

No antigen has been identified for these receptors. All of the isolated RNA was reverse transcribed, so expressed TCRB transcripts were sequenced. Libraries were prepared by immunoSEQ multiplex PCR; TCRdb keeps only in-frame clonotypes and omits some of them. The repertoire includes a few hundred thousand clones, 15% to 20% of them detected once, and less than 0.09% sits in the top ten. Sample: naive CD4+ T cells from blood. The receptors stem from a man younger than 40 with type 1 diabetes.

The table lists this clone with a few counts. The V call is TRBV30, the J call TRBJ2-2; D is ambiguous. CDR3 size: 11 residues. Trimming shortened V by 4 bases and J by 4 bases, and 4 bases separated the two germline ends. Germline V gene lookup returns CDR1 GTSNPN and CDR2 SVGIG (reference sequence). The CDR3 bases are TGTGCCTGGACCCTCACCGGGGAGCTGTTTTTT. Translating gives CAWTLTGELFF.

Only a few counts were recorded for this clone. In nucleotides, the CDR3 is TGTGCCAGCAGCCCAAATCTAGCGGGTCCCGTCGTGCAAGAGACCCAGTACTTC. Its translation: CASSPNLAGPVVQETQYF. The chain employs TRBV7-2 and TRBJ2-5, with 8 bases fitting TRBD2. Germline V gene lookup returns CDR1 SGHTA and CDR2 FQGNSA. V shed 5 bases and J 2 bases; nucleotides not matched to a gene: 16. The CDR3 has 18 residues.

This chain links TRBV7-2 with TRBJ1-1; TRBD1 agrees at 8 bases. V was pared by 5 bases and J by 0 bases, with 5 bases of the junction left unmatched. The V gene's germline CDR1 is SGHTA and CDR2 FQGNSA. This CDR3 spans 15 amino acids. The CDR3 protein is CASSLQGAVNTEAFF. The CDR3 coding sequence is TGTGCCAGCAGCCTTCAGGGGGCGGTGAACACTGAAGCTTTCTTT.

In its sample, this clone was seen a few times. The rearrangement uses TRBV7-2 and TRBJ2-7, with 7 bases identical to TRBD1. The trim removed 5 bases at V and 3 bases at J, leaving 4 bases unmatched. The length of the CDR3 is 13 residues. Germline loops: CDR1 SGHTA, CDR2 FQGNSA. This CDR3 is CASSTRQGYEQYF. The CDR3 nucleotides are TGTGCCAGCAGCACCCGACAGGGCTACGAGCAGTACTTC.

The genes are TRBV29-1 and TRBJ2-5, with D perhaps matching TRBD1 or TRBD2 (6 bases each). The CDR3 is 13 residues long. Germline values: CDR1 SQVTM, CDR2 ANQGSEA. Here the CDR3 DNA reads TGCAGGGCCGGAGGGGGAGCCCAAGAGACCCAGTACTTC. Translated: CRAGGGAQETQYF.

The genes are TRBV20-1 and TRBJ2-3; unclear D gene. The CDR3 covers 11 residues. Germline values: CDR1 DFQATT, CDR2 SNEGSKA (reference sequence). CDR3 coding DNA: TGCGGGGAACCTAGCACAGATACGCAGTATTTT. This sequence encodes CGEPSTDTQYF.

The chain links TRBV5-1 to TRBJ1-3; possibly TRBD1 for D (5 bases). The germline V and J ends were trimmed by 0 bases and 0 bases, with 7 bases remaining between them. Germline assignment: CDR1 SGHRS and CDR2 YFSETQ. The CDR3 covers 15 residues. CDR3 nucleotide sequence: TGCGCCAGCAGCTTGGGACAGAGCTCTGGAAACACCATATATTTT. Protein product: CASSLGQSSGNTIYF.

This chain joins TRBV30 and TRBJ2-7; 8 nucleotides align to TRBD1. The CDR3 totals 14 residues. Trimming cost V 4 bases and J 1 base; bases outside gene matches: 6. Germline values: CDR1 GTSNPN, CDR2 SVGIG (reference sequence). The CDR3 spells CAWKGWTGSYEQYF. The DNA for the CDR3 is TGTGCCTGGAAAGGATGGACAGGGTCCTACGAGCAGTACTTC.

The chain joins TRBV2 to TRBJ2-7; possible D gene TRBD1, 6 bases. The CDR3 is 13 residues long. CDR1 and CDR2 from the germline V gene are SNHLY and FYNNEI. V was shortened by 7 bases and J by 0 bases, with 10 bases between the two germline ends. The CDR3 bases are TGTGCCAGCAAATGGGACACCTCCTACGAGCAGTACTTC. Its translation: CASKWDTSYEQYF. The full variable domain, in which reference TRBV2 and TRBJ2-7 provide the parts outside the CDR3, is EPEVTQTPSHQVTQMGQEVILRCVPISNHLYFYWYRQILGQKVEFLVSFYNNEISEKSEIFDDQFSVERPDGSNFTLKIRSTKLEDSAMYFCASKWDTSYEQYFGPGTRLTVT.

The chain uses TRBV30 and TRBJ2-7, with a tentative D call TRBD2 (5 bases). V gave up 7 bases and J gave up 5 bases, with 12 bases separating them. The CDR3 length is 11 residues. CDR1 is GTSNPN and CDR2 is SVGIG in the germline V gene (reference sequence). The CDR3 DNA reads TGTGCCTATACTAGAAGCCACGAGCAGTACTTC. Translating gives CAYTRSHEQYF.

This clone was seen only once. The chain uses TRBV5-1 and TRBJ2-7; D unclear. CDR1 is SGHRS, CDR2 YFSETQ, per germline. The V end lost 4 bases, the J end lost 3 bases, and 17 bases lay between the germline ends. This CDR3 region has 15 residues. CDR3 nucleotide sequence: TGCGCCAGCAGCCAAGCCCCCCCCACAAACTACGAGCAGTACTTC. Encoded protein: CASSQAPPTNYEQYF.

The chain is built from TRBV9 and TRBJ1-1; D call uncertain. Trimming left V 6 bases short and J 1 base short, with 10 bases between. CDR3 length: 13 amino acids. Germline V gene data show CDR1 as SGDLS and CDR2 as YYNGEE. The DNA for the CDR3 is TGTGCCAGCAACCAATGGGAGAACACTGAAGCTTTCTTT. Translating it yields CASNQWENTEAFF.

The chain employs TRBV18 and TRBJ2-3; 7 nucleotides agree with TRBD1. The V gene's germline CDR1 is KGHSH and CDR2 LQKENI. The J segment lost 2 bases and the V segment lost 3 bases, leaving 5 bases of the junction unmatched. The CDR3 is 15 amino acids. CDR3: CASSPGQLSTDTQYF. CDR3 sequence (DNA): TGTGCCAGCTCACCGGGACAGCTCTCCACAGATACGCAGTATTTT.

This clone appeared a few times. This chain links TRBV28 with TRBJ1-5; D unclear. CDR1 and CDR2 from the germline V gene are MDHEN and SYDVKM. V was clipped by 7 bases and J by 2 bases, with 15 bases between them. The CDR3 extends over 15 amino acids. CDR3: CASITGQVGNQPQHF. As DNA, the CDR3 is TGTGCCAGCATCACTGGGCAGGTGGGCAATCAGCCCCAGCATTTT.

This chain links TRBV30 with TRBJ2-7; possibly TRBD1 or TRBD2 for D (5 bases each). Germline V CDR1 and CDR2: GTSNPN, SVGIG (reference sequence). This CDR3 comprises 14 residues. The V and J ends lost 3 bases and 2 bases respectively, with 14 bases between them. The CDR3 sequence is CAWRTGPRTYEQYF. The CDR3 coding sequence is TGTGCCTGGAGAACGGGACCCCGGACCTACGAGCAGTACTTC.

The V and J genes are TRBV25-1 and TRBJ2-1, with a tentative D call TRBD2 (5 bases). The CDR3 is 16 residues long. Trimming pared 3 bases from V and 0 bases from J, leaving 12 bases between. Germline V CDR1 and CDR2: MGHDK, SYGVNS. The CDR3 sequence: CASSDQTGSSYNEQFF. The CDR3 nucleotides read TGTGCCAGCAGTGATCAGACGGGGAGCTCCTACAATGAGCAGTTCTTC.

This clone came up a few times. J is TRBJ1-5 and V is TRBV30, with D perhaps TRBD1 (5 bases). Germline CDR1 GTSNPN, CDR2 SVGIG (reference sequence). CDR3 length: 13 residues. V shed 3 bases and J shed 11 bases, with 17 bases lying between them. The CDR3 loop is CAWSREGIGAQHF. The CDR3, as DNA: TGTGCCTGGAGCCGGGAGGGGATTGGGGCCCAGCATTTT.

This chain links TRBV5-1 with TRBJ2-5; D tentatively fits TRBD1 or TRBD2 (5 bases each). The germline CDR1 and CDR2 sequences are SGHRS and YFSETQ. Trimming cost V 0 bases and J 1 base, with 10 bases left between them. This CDR3 contains 15 residues. The CDR3 DNA reads as TGCGCCAGCAGCTTGGAGGGACCCAGCCAAGAGACCCAGTACTTC. Translated, it gives CASSLEGPSQETQYF. Full variable domain (missing parts from reference TRBV5-1 and TRBJ2-5): KAGVTQTPRYLIKTRGQQVTLSCSPISGHRSVSWYQQTPGQGLQFLFEYFSETQRNKGNFPGRFSGRQFSNSRSEMNVSTLELGDSALYLCASSLEGPSQETQYFGPGTRLLVL.

This clone was picked up a small number of times. The V and J genes are TRBV7-9 and TRBJ2-1; 8 bases map to TRBD1. The trim removed 3 bases at V and 5 bases at J, leaving 6 bases unmatched. There are 15 residues in the CDR3. Germline values: CDR1 SEHNR, CDR2 FQNEAQ (reference sequence). As DNA, the CDR3 is TGTGCCAGCAGCTTCCGGGACAGGTCTCACAATGAGCAGTTCTTC. It translates to CASSFRDRSHNEQFF.

This sequence joins TRBV29-1 and TRBJ2-3, with D hard to call. Trimming removed 2 bases at V and 2 bases at J, with 8 bases between. The CDR3 covers 13 residues. Per germline, CDR1 SQVTM and CDR2 ANQGSEA. DNA for the CDR3: TGCAGCGTTGAATACGGATCCACAGATACGCAGTATTTT. Encoded protein: CSVEYGSTDTQYF.

The V gene is TRBV20-1, the J gene TRBJ2-5; possibly TRBD2 for D (5 bases). CDR3 length: 11 residues. The V end lost 3 bases, the J end lost 8 bases, and 10 bases lay between the germline ends. The germline CDR1 and CDR2 sequences are DFQATT and SNEGSKA (reference sequence). CDR3 nucleotide sequence: TGCAGTGCTAGGGTGGACTTCACCCAGTACTTC. Translating gives CSARVDFTQYF.

This clone has just a few counts. The CDR3: CASSVRTVPYEQYF. The CDR3 DNA is TGTGCCAGCAGCGTTCGGACAGTCCCCTACGAGCAGTACTTC. The chain links TRBV9 to TRBJ2-7; weak D call: TRBD1 (6 bases). CDR3 length: 14 amino acids. Per germline, CDR1 SGDLS and CDR2 YYNGEE. V shed 2 bases and J shed 2 bases, with 11 bases lying between them.

A few counts support this clone. This chain connects TRBV7-9 to TRBJ2-1; the match to TRBD2 covers 12 bases. Germline CDR1 reads SEHNR; CDR2 reads FQNEAQ (reference sequence). The CDR3 loop spans 14 amino acids. V lost 6 bases, J lost 7 bases, and 4 bases stayed unmatched. The CDR3: CASSSSGRANEQFF. In nucleotides, the CDR3 is TGTGCCAGCAGTTCTAGCGGGAGGGCAAATGAGCAGTTCTTC.

The chain joins TRBV4-3 to TRBJ2-1; TRBD2 agrees at 11 bases. The germline gives CDR1 LGHNA, CDR2 YSLEER. This CDR3 region has 16 residues. With V trimmed by 3 bases and J by 3 bases, 4 bases remained unmatched. CDR3 in DNA: TGCGCCAGCAGCCAGAGACTAGCGGGAAACTACAATGAGCAGTTCTTC. Its protein is CASSQRLAGNYNEQFF.

J is TRBJ1-5 and V is TRBV9, with D perhaps TRBD1 (6 bases). Germline V gene data show CDR1 as SGDLS and CDR2 as YYNGEE. V shed 4 bases and J shed 5 bases, with 13 bases lying between them. The CDR3 has 14 amino acids. This CDR3 reads CASSTGQIDQPQHF. DNA of the CDR3: TGTGCCAGCAGCACGGGACAAATAGATCAGCCCCAGCATTTT.

The gene calls are TRBV7-2 and TRBJ2-7, with 8 bases fitting TRBD2. Germline CDR1 reads SGHTA; CDR2 reads FQGNSA. There are 16 residues in the CDR3. Losses at the gene ends were 1 base for V and 0 bases for J; bases not matched to a gene: 5. The CDR3 DNA follows: TGTGCCAGCAGCTTAGTTAGCGGGACTACCTCCTACGAGCAGTACTTC. Encoded protein: CASSLVSGTTSYEQYF.

In the case of this clone: Other nucleotide sequences from this sample produce the same CDR3. The chain carries TRBV30 and TRBJ1-2, with a tentative D call TRBD1 (5 bases). CDR1 is GTSNPN, CDR2 SVGIG, per germline (reference sequence). CDR3 length: 12 amino acids. V lost 3 bases and J lost 3, with 8 bases in between. CDR3 nucleotide sequence: TGTGCCTGGAGCCCGGGGGACTATGGCTACACCTTC. Its protein is CAWSPGDYGYTF.

The CDR3 loop reads CAISVSAGQGNEQFF. CDR3 bases: TGTGCCATCAGTGTTTCGGCGGGACAGGGCAATGAGCAGTTCTTC. The chain combines TRBV10-3 with TRBJ2-1; 9 nucleotides align to TRBD1. With 4 bases clipped from V and 6 bases from J, the junction kept 7 bases outside the gene matches. In germline, CDR1 is ENHRY, CDR2 SYGVKD. CDR3 length: 15 residues.

This clone was seen a single time. The chain carries TRBV30 and TRBJ1-1, with 7 bases that match TRBD1. This CDR3 has 15 residues. CDR1 is GTSNPN and CDR2 is SVGIG in the germline V gene (reference sequence). The J segment lost 5 bases and the V segment lost 1 base, leaving 10 bases of the junction unmatched. CDR3 protein: CAWSATGYPRTEAFF. CDR3 DNA: TGTGCCTGGAGTGCGACAGGGTACCCTCGGACTGAAGCTTTCTTT.

The V and J genes are TRBV4-3 and TRBJ2-3; D gene unclear. Germline CDR1 LGHNA, CDR2 YSLEER. The CDR3 is made up of 13 amino acids. Between the trimmed V and J ends, which lost 3 bases and 4 bases, there was a span of 8 bases. The CDR3 spells CASSQNQADTQYF. The DNA of the CDR3 is TGCGCCAGCAGCCAGAATCAAGCAGATACGCAGTATTTT.